Below, 25 T cell receptor beta chains from the same sample are listed, as sequenced in a study of T cells in localized non-small cell lung cancer (dated by TCRdb to about 2020). Receptor amplification or capture employed the immunoSEQ multiplex PCR assay. TCRdb's version of the immuneACCESS table is confined to in-frame rearrangements and falls short of the full clone set. An unresolved V gene accounts for under half of the shortfall where checked; the remainder is of unknown origin. The sample has some 56,000 clones on record, just over 85% of them singletons. Approximately 5.2% of the sample belongs to the ten largest clones. This sample comprised peripheral blood, obtained before any cancer treatment. Receptors originate from a woman aged 40-75 years with stage I lung adenocarcinoma.

The chain uses TRBV30 and TRBJ2-7; D assignment may be TRBD1 or TRBD2 (5 bases each). Trimming left V 4 bases short and J 0 bases short, with 13 bases between. The CDR3 has 14 amino acids. Germline V gives CDR1 GTSNPN, CDR2 SVGIG (reference sequence). CDR3 DNA sequence: TGTGCCTGGAACTGGGGGACGAACTCCTACGAGCAGTACTTC. Amino acid sequence: CAWNWGTNSYEQYF.

The chain recombines TRBV28 with TRBJ2-1, with 7 bases lining up with TRBD1. Germline CDR1 is MDHEN and CDR2 is SYDVKM. This CDR3 is 16 amino acids long. V shed 1 base and J 12 bases; nucleotides not matched to a gene: 15. As DNA, the CDR3 is TGTGCCAGCAGTTTATATTGGGACAGCGGATTTTTGTCGCAGTTCTTC. Encoded protein: CASSLYWDSGFLSQFF.

This clone appeared once. This chain connects TRBV7-6 to TRBJ1-2, with 9 bases that match TRBD1. The length of the CDR3 is 14 residues. The junction had 3 bases not matched to a gene; V was cut back by 5 bases and J by 2 bases. Germline V gene sequence: CDR1 SGHVS, CDR2 FNYEAQ. The CDR3 region has the DNA TGTGCCAGCAGCGAAACAGGGGGCAACTATGGCTACACCTTC. It encodes CASSETGGNYGYTF.

This rearrangement joins TRBV5-1 to TRBJ2-6, with D hard to call. Trimming stripped 0 bases from V and 2 bases from J, with 12 bases between. The CDR3 sequence is 17 residues long. The germline CDR1 and CDR2 sequences are SGHRS and YFSETQ. This CDR3 reads CASSLGSVGPGANVLTF. Here the CDR3 DNA reads TGCGCCAGCAGCTTGGGCTCGGTTGGACCTGGGGCCAACGTCCTGACTTTC.

This sequence joins TRBV6-5 and TRBJ1-2; D remains ambiguous. Per the germline V gene, CDR1 is MNHEY and CDR2 is SVGAGI. Trimming pared 6 bases from V and 5 bases from J, leaving 10 bases between. The CDR3 length is 12 residues. The CDR3 sequence is CASRYPPYGYTF. The DNA for the CDR3 is TGTGCCAGCAGATACCCCCCTTATGGCTACACCTTC.

The chain combines TRBV5-4 with TRBJ2-3; a weak D match, TRBD1 (5 bases). V lost 4 bases and J lost 0, with 12 bases in between. The CDR3 spans 15 residues. The germline CDR1 and CDR2 sequences are SGHNT and YYREEE (reference sequence). In DNA, the CDR3 is TGTGCCAGCAGCCCGCGTCCAGGGAGCACAGATACGCAGTATTTT. Translating gives CASSPRPGSTDTQYF.

The chain employs TRBV5-6 and TRBJ2-5, with D uncertain. Germline V gene sequence: CDR1 SGHDT, CDR2 YYEEEE. V lost 0 bases and J 2 bases, leaving 5 bases between the germline ends. This CDR3 comprises 13 residues. CDR3 in amino acids: CASSLERQETQYF. As DNA, the CDR3 is TGTGCCAGCAGCTTGGAAAGACAAGAGACCCAGTACTTC.

The V and J genes are TRBV7-2 and TRBJ1-3, with 7 bases identical to TRBD1. The germline gives CDR1 SGHTA, CDR2 FQGNSA. This CDR3 contains 15 residues. The junction had 7 bases not matched to a gene; V was cut back by 5 bases and J by 3 bases. Written as DNA, the CDR3 is TGTGCCAGCAGCCTCCGACAGGGCGGTGGAAACACCATATATTTT. Protein sequence: CASSLRQGGGNTIYF.

Of note for this clone: Other DNA sequences from this sample encode an identical CDR3 as well. The rearrangement links TRBV29-1 to TRBJ1-1; 8 bases match TRBD1. This CDR3 comprises 14 residues. With V trimmed by 5 bases and J by 1 base, 6 bases remained unmatched. Germline CDR1 is SQVTM and CDR2 is ANQGSEA. In nucleotides, the CDR3 is TGCAGCGTTAGAGCCGGGACAGGGAACACTGAAGCTTTCTTT. Encoded protein: CSVRAGTGNTEAFF.

The rearrangement links TRBV7-9 to TRBJ2-2; D gene ambiguous. V lost 3 bases, J lost 0 bases, and 8 bases lay in between. This CDR3 has 15 residues. CDR1 and CDR2 (germline): SEHNR, FQNEAQ (reference sequence). The CDR3 reads CASSFNLANTGELFF. CDR3 bases: TGTGCCAGCAGCTTTAACCTAGCGAACACCGGGGAGCTGTTTTTT. The variable domain in full, completed from reference TRBV7-9 and TRBJ2-2, reads DTGVSQNPRHKITKRGQNVTFRCDPISEHNRLYWYRQTLGQGPEFLTYFQNEAQLEKSRLLSDRFSAERPKGSFSTLEIQRTEQGDSAMYLCASSFNLANTGELFFGEGSRLTVL.

The rearrangement joins TRBV6-5 to TRBJ1-5; possibly TRBD1 for D (5 bases). Trimming removed 2 bases at V and 5 bases at J, with 10 bases between. Germline V gene sequence: CDR1 MNHEY, CDR2 SVGAGI. The CDR3 is 14 amino acids. The CDR3 here is CASSYRQGDQPQHF. CDR3 in DNA: TGTGCCAGCAGTTACAGGCAGGGCGATCAGCCCCAGCATTTT.

The chain links TRBV28 to TRBJ2-7; the D gene is possibly TRBD1 (8 bases). The V gene's germline CDR1 is MDHEN and CDR2 SYDVKM. The length of the CDR3 is 14 residues. Trimming shortened V by 6 bases and J by 3 bases, and 15 bases separated the two germline ends. The CDR3 region is CASRKTGDYYEQYF. The CDR3 DNA is TGTGCCAGCAGGAAGACAGGGGACTACTACGAGCAGTACTTC.

This clone was observed once. The chain employs TRBV19 and TRBJ2-7, with 7 bases aligning to TRBD1. With V trimmed by 5 bases and J by 2 bases, 6 bases remained unmatched. The germline CDR1 and CDR2 sequences are LNHDA and SQIVND (reference sequence). The CDR3 extends over 14 amino acids. In DNA, the CDR3 is TGTGCCAGTAGTCCAGGGACAGTCACCTACGAGCAGTACTTC. Protein: CASSPGTVTYEQYF. The variable domain in full, completed from reference TRBV19 and TRBJ2-7, reads DGGITQSPKYLFRKEGQNVTLSCEQNLNHDAMYWYRQDPGQGLRLIYYSQIVNDFQKGDIAEGYSVSREKKESFPLTVTSAQKNPTAFYLCASSPGTVTYEQYFGPGTRLTVT.

V is TRBV4-2 and J is TRBJ2-1; 14 positions match TRBD2. CDR1 is LGHNA, CDR2 YNFKEQ, per germline. V gave up 4 bases and J gave up 5 bases; unmatched junction bases: 10. The CDR3 is made up of 18 amino acids. The chain's CDR3 is CASSLFPRTSGGNNEQFF. CDR3 in DNA: TGTGCCAGCAGCCTTTTTCCAAGGACTAGCGGGGGGAACAATGAGCAGTTCTTC.

This clone was observed once. The chain links TRBV7-9 to TRBJ1-2; D is uncertain. Per the germline V gene, CDR1 is SEHNR and CDR2 is FQNEAQ (reference sequence). The CDR3 loop spans 12 amino acids. With 2 bases removed from V and 7 bases from J, the gap between germline ends came to 8 bases. The CDR3 coding sequence is TGTGCCAGCAGCTTAAGCGAGAGTGGCTACACCTTC. Its protein is CASSLSESGYTF.

CDR3 loop: CASTRFTETGYGYTF. In DNA, the CDR3 is TGTGCCAGCACCCGGTTTACAGAGACTGGCTATGGCTACACCTTC. The chain has TRBV2 and TRBJ1-2; D is unresolved. This CDR3 contains 15 residues. V lost 7 bases to trimming and J lost 4 bases, with 19 bases between them. CDR1 SNHLY and CDR2 FYNNEI come from the germline V gene.

V gene TRBV5-1 combines with J gene TRBJ1-2; D unresolved. Looked up from germline, CDR1 is SGHRS and CDR2 is YFSETQ. V lost 4 bases and J lost 9, with 19 bases in between. The CDR3 loop spans 14 amino acids. CDR3 amino acids: CASSNPGEAKRYTF. The CDR3 nucleotides are TGCGCCAGCAGCAACCCCGGGGAGGCGAAGCGCTACACCTTC.

The chain employs TRBV5-1 and TRBJ1-2; D gene uncertain. The germline gives CDR1 SGHRS, CDR2 YFSETQ. The CDR3 is 14 residues long. V was clipped by 6 bases and J by 0 bases, with 12 bases between them. The CDR3 DNA reads as TGCGCCAGCAACCCAGCAGTTACTAACTATGGCTACACCTTC. The encoded protein is CASNPAVTNYGYTF.

The genes are TRBV4-1 and TRBJ2-7; D possibly corresponds to TRBD1 (5 bases). CDR3 length: 16 residues. Germline CDR1 MGHRA, CDR2 YSYEKL. V was trimmed by 5 bases and J by 2 bases, leaving 19 bases between them. The CDR3 nucleotides are TGCGCCAGCAGCTTTAGATCCTCCCAGGGCACCTACGAGCAGTACTTC. Translated: CASSFRSSQGTYEQYF.

The gene calls are TRBV5-8 and TRBJ2-1; D may be TRBD1 (5 bases). The V end was cut by 3 bases, the J end by 8 bases, with 12 bases between. Germline V gene data show CDR1 as SGHTS and CDR2 as YDEGEE. The CDR3 extends over 13 amino acids. CDR3 DNA sequence: TGTGCCAGCAGCTCAACTCAGGGCTATGAGCAGTTCTTC. Protein product: CASSSTQGYEQFF.

The chain carries TRBV6-5 and TRBJ1-1; no reliable D call. Trimming cost V 0 bases and J 6 bases, with 8 bases left between them. Germline CDR1 reads MNHEY; CDR2 reads SVGAGI. The CDR3 loop spans 13 amino acids. The CDR3 sequence is CASSYSPGSEAFF. DNA of the CDR3: TGTGCCAGCAGTTACTCGCCCGGATCTGAAGCTTTCTTT.

The V gene is TRBV30, the J gene TRBJ1-4; D might be TRBD1 (5 bases). The CDR3 runs to 14 residues. The germline V gene encodes CDR1 GTSNPN and CDR2 SVGIG (reference sequence). V was clipped by 0 bases and J by 4 bases, with 9 bases between them. In nucleotides, the CDR3 is TGTGCCTGGAGTGTCCTGGGGCGTAATGAAAAACTGTTTTTT. It specifies CAWSVLGRNEKLFF.

The chain joins TRBV5-1 to TRBJ2-5; D is ambiguous. Germline V gene lookup returns CDR1 SGHRS and CDR2 YFSETQ. V lost 0 bases to trimming and J lost 1 base, with 10 bases between them. There are 15 residues in the CDR3. The CDR3 nucleotides are TGCGCCAGCAGCTTGGGCCAAAGGGCCCAAGAGACCCAGTACTTC. Amino acid sequence: CASSLGQRAQETQYF.

The genes are TRBV12-5 and TRBJ1-1, with D possibly TRBD1 on 6 matching bases. This CDR3 region has 13 residues. Trimming took 9 bases from V and 0 from J, leaving 11 bases between them. Germline lookup yields CDR1 LGHNT and CDR2 FRNRAP. The CDR3 coding sequence is TGTGCTAGCACCTGGGGGCTGAACACTGAAGCTTTCTTT. Protein sequence: CASTWGLNTEAFF.

The chain employs TRBV7-2 and TRBJ2-1; 12 bases line up with TRBD2. The germline CDR1 and CDR2 sequences are SGHTA and FQGNSA. The J segment lost 4 bases and the V segment lost 1 base, leaving 5 bases of the junction unmatched. The CDR3 spans 17 residues. CDR3 protein: CASSLGTSGGLYNEQFF. The CDR3, as DNA: TGTGCCAGCAGCTTAGGAACTAGCGGGGGGCTTTACAATGAGCAGTTCTTC.